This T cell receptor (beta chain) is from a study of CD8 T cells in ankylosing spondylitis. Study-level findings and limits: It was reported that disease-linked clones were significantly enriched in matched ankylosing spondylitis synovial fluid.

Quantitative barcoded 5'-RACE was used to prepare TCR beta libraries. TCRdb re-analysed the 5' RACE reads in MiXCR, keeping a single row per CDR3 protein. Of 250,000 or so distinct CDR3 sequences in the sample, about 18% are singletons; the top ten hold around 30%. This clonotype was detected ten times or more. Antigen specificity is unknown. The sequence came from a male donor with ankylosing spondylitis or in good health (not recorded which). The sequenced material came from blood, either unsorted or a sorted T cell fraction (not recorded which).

Here the CDR3 DNA reads TGTGCCACCAGCAGAGAGAACTATGGCTACACCTTC. Protein product: CATSRENYGYTF. The V and J genes are TRBV15 and TRBJ1-2; D unresolved. This CDR3 region has 12 residues. V lost 0 bases and J lost 2, with 1 base in between. CDR1 is LNHNV and CDR2 is YYDKDF in the germline V gene (reference sequence).